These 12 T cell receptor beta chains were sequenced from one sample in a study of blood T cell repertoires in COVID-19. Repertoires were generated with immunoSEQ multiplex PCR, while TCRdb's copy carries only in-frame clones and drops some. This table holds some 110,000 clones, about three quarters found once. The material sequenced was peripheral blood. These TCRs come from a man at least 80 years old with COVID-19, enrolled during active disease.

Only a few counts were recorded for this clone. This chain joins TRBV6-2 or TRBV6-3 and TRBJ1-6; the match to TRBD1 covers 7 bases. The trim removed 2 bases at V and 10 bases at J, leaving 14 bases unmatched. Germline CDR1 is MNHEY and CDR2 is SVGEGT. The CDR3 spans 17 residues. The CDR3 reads CASSYISLTGSGSPLHF. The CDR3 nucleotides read TGTGCCAGCAGTTACATCTCCCTGACAGGGTCGGGCTCACCCCTCCACTTT.

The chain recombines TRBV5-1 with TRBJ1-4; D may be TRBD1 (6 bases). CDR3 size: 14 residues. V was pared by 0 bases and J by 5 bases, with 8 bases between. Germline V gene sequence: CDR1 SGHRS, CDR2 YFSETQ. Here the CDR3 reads CASSLDRANEKLFF. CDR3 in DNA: TGCGCCAGCAGCTTGGACAGGGCGAATGAAAAACTGTTTTTT.

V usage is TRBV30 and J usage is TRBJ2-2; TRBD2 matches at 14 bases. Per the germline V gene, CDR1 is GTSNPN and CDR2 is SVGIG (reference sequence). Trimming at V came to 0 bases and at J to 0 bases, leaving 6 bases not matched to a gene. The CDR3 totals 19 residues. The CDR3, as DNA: TGTGCCTGGAGTGTACCGGGACTAGCGGGAGTTTCGAACACCGGGGAGCTGTTTTTT. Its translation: CAWSVPGLAGVSNTGELFF.

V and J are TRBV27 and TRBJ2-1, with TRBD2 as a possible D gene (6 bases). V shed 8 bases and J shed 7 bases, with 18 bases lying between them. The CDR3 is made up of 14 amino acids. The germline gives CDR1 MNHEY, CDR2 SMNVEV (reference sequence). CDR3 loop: CASALAQGVNEQFF. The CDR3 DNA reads TGTGCCAGCGCCCTAGCGCAGGGAGTTAATGAGCAGTTCTTC.

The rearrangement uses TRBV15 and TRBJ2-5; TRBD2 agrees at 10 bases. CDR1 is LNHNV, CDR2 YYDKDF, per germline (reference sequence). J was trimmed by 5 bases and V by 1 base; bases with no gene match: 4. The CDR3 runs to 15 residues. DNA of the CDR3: TGTGCCACCAGCAGAGCCGGGACTAGCGAGGAGACCCAGTACTTC. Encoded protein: CATSRAGTSEETQYF.

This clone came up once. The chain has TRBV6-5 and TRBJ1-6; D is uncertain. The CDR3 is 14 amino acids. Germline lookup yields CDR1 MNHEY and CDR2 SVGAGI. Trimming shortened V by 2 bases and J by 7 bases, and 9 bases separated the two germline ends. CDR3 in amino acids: CASSYEASNSPLHF. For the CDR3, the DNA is TGTGCCAGCAGTTACGAAGCGTCAAATTCACCCCTCCACTTT.

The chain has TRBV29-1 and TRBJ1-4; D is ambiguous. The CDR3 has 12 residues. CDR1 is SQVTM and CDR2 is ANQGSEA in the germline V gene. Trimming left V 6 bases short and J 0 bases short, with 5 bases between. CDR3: CSVRPTNEKLFF. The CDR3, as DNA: TGCAGCGTGCGGCCAACTAATGAAAAACTGTTTTTT.

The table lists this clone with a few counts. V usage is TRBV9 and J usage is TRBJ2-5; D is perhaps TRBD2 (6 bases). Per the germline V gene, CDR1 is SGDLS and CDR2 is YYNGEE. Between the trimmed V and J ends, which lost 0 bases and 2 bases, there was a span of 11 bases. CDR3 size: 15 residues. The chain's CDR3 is CASSVGGTPQETQYF. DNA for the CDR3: TGTGCCAGCAGCGTAGGCGGGACCCCACAAGAGACCCAGTACTTC.

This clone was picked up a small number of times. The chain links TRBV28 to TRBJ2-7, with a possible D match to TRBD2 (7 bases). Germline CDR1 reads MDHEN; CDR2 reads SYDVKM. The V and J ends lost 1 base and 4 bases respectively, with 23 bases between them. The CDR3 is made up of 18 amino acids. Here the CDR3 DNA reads TGTGCCAGCAGTTTATTAGCGGGCCGAAACCAGGGGTCTTACGAGCAGTACTTC. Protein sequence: CASSLLAGRNQGSYEQYF.

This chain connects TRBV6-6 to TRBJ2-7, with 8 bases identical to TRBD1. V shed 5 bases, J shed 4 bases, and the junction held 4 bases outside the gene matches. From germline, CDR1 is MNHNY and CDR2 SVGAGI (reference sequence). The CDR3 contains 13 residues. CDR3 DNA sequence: TGTGCCAGCAGTCTCGGACAGGGTTACGAGCAGTACTTC. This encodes CASSLGQGYEQYF.

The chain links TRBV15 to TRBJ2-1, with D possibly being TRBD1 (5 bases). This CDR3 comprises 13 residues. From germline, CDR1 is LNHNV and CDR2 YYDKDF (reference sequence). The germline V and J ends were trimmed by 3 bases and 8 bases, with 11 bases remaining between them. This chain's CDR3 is CATSSGHIDEQFF. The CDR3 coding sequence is TGTGCCACCAGCAGCGGACATATAGATGAGCAGTTCTTC.

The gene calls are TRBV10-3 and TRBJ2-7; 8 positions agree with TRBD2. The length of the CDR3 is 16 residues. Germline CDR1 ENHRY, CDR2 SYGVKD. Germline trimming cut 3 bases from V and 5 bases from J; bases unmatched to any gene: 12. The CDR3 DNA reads TGTGCCATCAGTGATCTGTCCGGGAGGGCCAAGCACGAGCAGTACTTC. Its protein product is CAISDLSGRAKHEQYF.